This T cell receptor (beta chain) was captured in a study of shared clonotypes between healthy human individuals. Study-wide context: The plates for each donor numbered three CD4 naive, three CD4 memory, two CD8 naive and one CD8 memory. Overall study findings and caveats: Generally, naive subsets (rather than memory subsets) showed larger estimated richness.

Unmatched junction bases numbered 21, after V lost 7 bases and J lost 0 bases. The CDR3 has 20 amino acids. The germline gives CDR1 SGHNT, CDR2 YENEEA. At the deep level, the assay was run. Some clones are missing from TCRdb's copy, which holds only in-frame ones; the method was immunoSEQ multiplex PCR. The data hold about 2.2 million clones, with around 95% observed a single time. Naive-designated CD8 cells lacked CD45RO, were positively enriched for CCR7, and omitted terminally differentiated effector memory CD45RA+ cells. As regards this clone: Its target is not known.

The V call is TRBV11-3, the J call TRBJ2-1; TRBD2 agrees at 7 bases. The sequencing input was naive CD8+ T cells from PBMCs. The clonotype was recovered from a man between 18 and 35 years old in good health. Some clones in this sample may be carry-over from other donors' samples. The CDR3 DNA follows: TGTGCCAGCAACCCTCCCGAGATCCTTAGAGCGGGACCCTCCTACAATGAGCAGTTCTTC. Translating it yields CASNPPEILRAGPSYNEQFF.